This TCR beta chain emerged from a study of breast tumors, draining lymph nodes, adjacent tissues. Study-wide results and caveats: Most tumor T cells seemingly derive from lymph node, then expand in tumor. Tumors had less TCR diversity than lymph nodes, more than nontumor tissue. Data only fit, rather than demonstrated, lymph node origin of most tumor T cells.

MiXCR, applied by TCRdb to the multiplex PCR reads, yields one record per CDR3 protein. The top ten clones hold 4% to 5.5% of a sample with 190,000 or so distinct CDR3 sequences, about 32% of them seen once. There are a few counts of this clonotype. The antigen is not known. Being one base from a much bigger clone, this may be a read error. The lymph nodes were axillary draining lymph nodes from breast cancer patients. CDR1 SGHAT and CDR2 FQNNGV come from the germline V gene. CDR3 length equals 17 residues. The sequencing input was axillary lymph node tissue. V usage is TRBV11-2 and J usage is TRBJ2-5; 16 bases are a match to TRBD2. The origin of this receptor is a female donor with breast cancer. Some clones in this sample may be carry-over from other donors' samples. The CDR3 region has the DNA TGTGCCAGCAGCCCCACGGGACTAGCGGGAGGGGGGGAGACCCTGTACTTC. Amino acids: CASSPTGLAGGGETLYF.